The subject of this entry is one TCR beta chain. The record originates from a study of shared clonotypes between healthy human individuals. The protocol was immunoSEQ multiplex PCR, while the TCRdb copy is restricted to in-frame clones and leaves out a portion. Altogether 600,000 to 750,000 clones are present, 72% being singletons, with the ten largest covering over 1.5%. This TCR was sampled from a woman between 25 and 40 years old in good health. Sequencing was carried out using memory CD4+ T cells sorted from blood. Subset reported: CD45RA-negative fraction.

CDR3 nucleotide sequence: TGTGCCAGCTCACCAGGACAGGGCGTCGGGGAGCTGTTTTTT. Residues: CASSPGQGVGELFF. The J gene is TRBJ2-2, the V gene TRBV18, with 8 nucleotides matching TRBD1. From germline, CDR1 is KGHSH and CDR2 LQKENI. Trimming at V came to 2 bases and at J to 7 bases, leaving 3 bases not matched to a gene. The length of the CDR3 is 14 residues.